This T cell receptor (beta chain) originates from a study of cytomegalovirus exposure and HLA in healthy donors. The PCR made use of 60 Vbeta and 13 Jbeta primers. Repertoires were generated with immunoSEQ multiplex PCR, while TCRdb's copy carries only in-frame clones and drops some. The sample lists roughly 240,000 clones, more than 75% occurring once. Whole-study findings and limits: Indistinguishable V segments such as TRBV6-2 and TRBV6-3 were excluded.

In this sample, this clone turned up a few times. What it binds is unknown. Germline assignment: CDR1 MNHNS and CDR2 SASEGT. The V end lost 4 bases, the J end lost 2 bases, and 12 bases lay between the germline ends. The CDR3 runs to 14 residues. Sequencing was done on a sample of PBMCs. J is TRBJ2-7 and V is TRBV6-1; D is unclear. The clonotype was recovered from a girl aged 2 to 9 in good health and CMV-seronegative. CDR3 sequence: CASSGLGSTYEQYF. The CDR3 coding sequence is TGTGCCAGCAGTGGTTTGGGCTCGACCTACGAGCAGTACTTC.